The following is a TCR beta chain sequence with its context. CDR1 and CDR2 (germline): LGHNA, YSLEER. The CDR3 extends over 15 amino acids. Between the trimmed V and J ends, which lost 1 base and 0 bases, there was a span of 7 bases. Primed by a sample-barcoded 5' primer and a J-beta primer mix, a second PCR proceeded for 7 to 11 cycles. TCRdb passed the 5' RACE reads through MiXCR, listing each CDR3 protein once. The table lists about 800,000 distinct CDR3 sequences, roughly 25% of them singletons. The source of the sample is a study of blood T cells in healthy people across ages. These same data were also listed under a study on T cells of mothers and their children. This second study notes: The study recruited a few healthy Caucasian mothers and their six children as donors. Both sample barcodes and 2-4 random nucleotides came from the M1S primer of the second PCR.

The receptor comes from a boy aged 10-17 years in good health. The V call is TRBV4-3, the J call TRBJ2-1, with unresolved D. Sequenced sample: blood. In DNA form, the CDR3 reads TGCGCCAGCAGCCAAGTCCCGGTCTCCTACAATGAGCAGTTCTTC. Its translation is CASSQVPVSYNEQFF.